These 20 T cell receptor beta chains originate from one sample sequenced in a study of PD-1 blockade in classical Hodgkin lymphoma. Time point indicated: cycle 4 day 1 (C4D1), after 5 to 7 weeks of nivolumab. Relapse after autologous stem cell transplantation occurred in every patient, and brentuximab vedotin exposure varied. TCRdb's table, derived via immunoSEQ multiplex PCR, lists solely in-frame clones and lacks some. The sample lists about 44,000 clones; around three fifths were seen once. Sequencing used peripheral blood mononuclear cells (PBMCs), obtained before the fourth cycle of nivolumab. These receptors were obtained from a human donor with classical Hodgkin lymphoma.

This rearrangement joins TRBV6-5 to TRBJ1-6; 9 nucleotides match TRBD1. This CDR3 comprises 14 residues. J lost 10 bases, V lost 4 bases, and 5 bases had no gene match. Germline V gives CDR1 MNHEY, CDR2 SVGAGI. The CDR3 DNA sequence: TGTGCCAGCAGTTGGGACAGGGCTAAATCACCCCTCCACTTT. Its protein product is CASSWDRAKSPLHF.

The chain combines TRBV15 with TRBJ2-7; 8 positions agree with TRBD1. The CDR3 is 14 residues long. The junction had 3 bases not matched to a gene; V was cut back by 0 bases and J by 5 bases. The germline V gene encodes CDR1 LNHNV and CDR2 YYDKDF (reference sequence). For the CDR3, the DNA is TGTGCCACCAGCAGAGATGCACAGGGGGACGAGCAGTACTTC. It encodes CATSRDAQGDEQYF.

For the CDR3, the DNA is TGTGCCAGCTCGCGCGGACAGGGAGAGACCCAGTACTTC. This translates into CASSRGQGETQYF. The chain combines TRBV18 with TRBJ2-5, with 8 bases aligning to TRBD1. V lost 6 bases, J lost 4 bases, and 4 bases stayed unmatched. CDR1 and CDR2 from the germline V gene are KGHSH and LQKENI. The CDR3 covers 13 residues.

This clone was found a few times. The chain couples TRBV5-6 to TRBJ2-1, with 11 bases that match TRBD1. V was pared by 5 bases and J by 8 bases, with 12 bases of the junction left unmatched. This CDR3 comprises 16 residues. From germline, CDR1 is SGHDT and CDR2 YYEEEE. CDR3 sequence (DNA): TGTGCCAGCAGGCGGGGACCGGGACAGGGGGTGTATGAGCAGTTCTTC. Protein sequence: CASRRGPGQGVYEQFF.

This chain joins TRBV19 and TRBJ2-5; weak D call: TRBD1 (5 bases). V dropped 3 bases and J dropped 3 bases, with 11 bases sitting between them. In germline, CDR1 is LNHDA, CDR2 SQIVND (reference sequence). This CDR3 contains 14 residues. For the CDR3, the DNA is TGTGCCAGTAGTATTCGAAGGGGCGAAGAGACCCAGTACTTC. The encoded protein is CASSIRRGEETQYF.

The CDR3 sequence is CASDHASGASGANVLTF. CDR3 sequence (DNA): TGTGCCAGCGACCATGCTTCTGGGGCTTCTGGGGCCAACGTCCTGACTTTC. V is TRBV14 and J is TRBJ2-6; TRBD1 is a possible D gene (5 bases). Per the germline V gene, CDR1 is SGHDN and CDR2 is FVKESK. V gave up 8 bases and J gave up 1 base, with 18 bases separating them. The CDR3 is made up of 17 amino acids.

Comments on this clone: At one of its ends the junction is not consistent with the germline gene, which may arise from a read error. The V gene is TRBV5-5, the J gene TRBJ1-2, with a tentative D call TRBD1 (5 bases). The CDR3 covers 15 residues. Germline CDR1 reads SGHKS; CDR2 reads YYEKEE (reference sequence). The CDR3 reads CAGSSSNRINYGYTF. DNA for the CDR3: TGTGCCGGCAGCTCGTCAAACAGGATAAACTATGGCTACACCTTC.

In this sample, this clone turned up many times. This sequence joins TRBV9 and TRBJ2-1, with 7 bases that match TRBD2. CDR3 size: 15 residues. Germline CDR1 reads SGDLS; CDR2 reads YYNGEE. With 1 base clipped from V and 5 bases from J, the junction kept 6 bases outside the gene matches. The CDR3 nucleotides read TGTGCCAGCAGCGTAACTAGCGAGACCCACAATGAGCAGTTCTTC. This sequence encodes CASSVTSETHNEQFF.

The chain uses TRBV4-3 and TRBJ2-2; D unresolved. V was shortened by 0 bases and J by 6 bases, with 11 bases between the two germline ends. Germline V gene data show CDR1 as LGHNA and CDR2 as YSLEER. This CDR3 has 15 amino acids. CDR3 in DNA: TGCGCCAGCAGCCAAGAGGGTTTTAGGGCCGGGGAGCTGTTTTTT. Translation: CASSQEGFRAGELFF.

This clone has a single count. This chain uses TRBV28 with TRBJ2-7; perhaps TRBD2 as D (6 bases). Germline V gene sequence: CDR1 MDHEN, CDR2 SYDVKM. The V end was cut by 5 bases, the J end by 2 bases, with 13 bases between. This CDR3 is 14 amino acids long. The CDR3 DNA sequence: TGTGCCAGCAGTACGGGGGATACTACCTACGAGCAGTACTTC. Encoded protein: CASSTGDTTYEQYF.

CDR3 nucleotide sequence: TGTGCCAGCAGTTTAGGGGCACCAGGGATCACAGATACGCAGTATTTT. Protein product: CASSLGAPGITDTQYF. The chain couples TRBV28 to TRBJ2-3; D perhaps matches TRBD1 (5 bases). Germline loops: CDR1 MDHEN, CDR2 SYDVKM. CDR3 length equals 16 residues. With 2 bases removed from V and 2 bases from J, the gap between germline ends came to 14 bases.

The DNA for the CDR3 is TGTGCCAGCAGTACCCGGGACAGTCATGGCTACACCTTC. This sequence encodes CASSTRDSHGYTF. The rearrangement links TRBV6-5 to TRBJ1-2; 7 bases agree with TRBD1. CDR1 MNHEY and CDR2 SVGAGI come from the germline V gene. V lost 5 bases, J lost 6 bases, and 6 bases stayed unmatched. The CDR3 consists of 13 residues.

The chain couples TRBV19 to TRBJ1-4; TRBD1 agrees at 7 bases. Germline trimming cut 7 bases from V and 0 bases from J; bases unmatched to any gene: 8. This CDR3 contains 16 residues. From germline, CDR1 is LNHDA and CDR2 SQIVND (reference sequence). DNA for the CDR3: TGTGCCAGTAAGGGGGGGACAGCTGCAACTAATGAAAAACTGTTTTTT. It translates to CASKGGTAATNEKLFF.

The chain employs TRBV18 and TRBJ1-6; D is unclear. Germline V gene lookup returns CDR1 KGHSH and CDR2 LQKENI. This CDR3 is built from 15 residues. V lost 2 bases and J lost 2, with 7 bases in between. This chain's CDR3 is CASSPEGTYNSPLHF. The CDR3 region has the DNA TGTGCCAGCTCACCAGAAGGGACCTATAATTCACCCCTCCACTTT.

This clone is medium-sized (0.01 to 0.1%) by share. V usage is TRBV19 and J usage is TRBJ2-2, with 9 bases lining up with TRBD1. Trimming at V came to 5 bases and at J to 7 bases, leaving 8 bases not matched to a gene. Per germline, CDR1 LNHDA and CDR2 SQIVND (reference sequence). This CDR3 spans 15 amino acids. CDR3 amino acids: CASSFRDRDVGELFF. CDR3 DNA sequence: TGTGCCAGTAGTTTCCGGGACAGGGATGTCGGGGAGCTGTTTTTT.

This chain connects TRBV7-2 to TRBJ2-3; no clear D gene. This CDR3 is 16 amino acids long. Germline V gene sequence: CDR1 SGHTA, CDR2 FQGNSA. Between the trimmed V and J ends, which lost 3 bases and 3 bases, there was a span of 16 bases. CDR3 coding DNA: TGTGCCAGCAGCTTCCGCCGGAGCACAGTGACAGATACGCAGTATTTT. It specifies CASSFRRSTVTDTQYF.

The rearrangement links TRBV6-5 to TRBJ2-3, with D maybe TRBD1 (6 bases). This CDR3 region has 13 residues. V gave up 0 bases and J gave up 10 bases, with 11 bases separating them. Germline CDR1 is MNHEY and CDR2 is SVGAGI. CDR3 bases: TGTGCCAGCAGTTACTCAGAGGGGGATCCGCAGTATTTT. Protein: CASSYSEGDPQYF.

This clone was recorded once. V usage is TRBV4-2 and J usage is TRBJ2-7, with 10 nucleotides matching TRBD2. This CDR3 has 18 amino acids. After removal of 0 bases from V and 3 bases from J, the junction contained 11 bases not matched to a gene. Germline CDR1 and CDR2: LGHNA and YNFKEQ. CDR3 nucleotides: TGTGCCAGCAGCCAAGATACCCTAGCGGGAGCCGTAGGCTACGAGCAGTACTTC. Translation gives CASSQDTLAGAVGYEQYF.

This chain joins TRBV30 and TRBJ1-3; TRBD1 is a possible D gene (5 bases). Germline lookup yields CDR1 GTSNPN and CDR2 SVGIG (reference sequence). This CDR3 is 13 amino acids long. V was shortened by 5 bases and J by 4 bases, with 12 bases between the two germline ends. This chain's CDR3 is CAWDLGVGNTIYF. CDR3 sequence (DNA): TGTGCCTGGGACTTAGGGGTAGGAAACACCATATATTTT. Drawing the rest from reference TRBV30 and TRBJ1-3, the complete variable domain is SQTIHQWPATLVQPVGSPLSLECTVEGTSNPNLYWYRQAAGRGLQLLFYSVGIGQISSEVPQNLSASRPQDRQFILSSKKLLLSDSGFYLCAWDLGVGNTIYFGEGSWLTVV.

The V and J genes are TRBV2 and TRBJ1-5; 7 bases map to TRBD1. The CDR3 totals 15 residues. Germline loops: CDR1 SNHLY, CDR2 FYNNEI. V shed 6 bases, J shed 0 bases, and the junction held 5 bases outside the gene matches. CDR3 nucleotide sequence: TGTGCCAGCAGATCAGGGGGGTATAGCAATCAGCCCCAGCATTTT. Residues: CASRSGGYSNQPQHF.